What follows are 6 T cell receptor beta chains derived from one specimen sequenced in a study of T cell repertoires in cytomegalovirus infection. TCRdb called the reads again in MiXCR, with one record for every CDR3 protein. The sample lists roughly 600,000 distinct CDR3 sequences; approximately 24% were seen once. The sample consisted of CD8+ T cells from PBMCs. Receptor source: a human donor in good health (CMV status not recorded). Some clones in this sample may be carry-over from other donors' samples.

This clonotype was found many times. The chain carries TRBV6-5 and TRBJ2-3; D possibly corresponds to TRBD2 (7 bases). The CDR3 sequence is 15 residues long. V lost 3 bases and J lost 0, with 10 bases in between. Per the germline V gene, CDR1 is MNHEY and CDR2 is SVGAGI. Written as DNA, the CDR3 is TGTGCCAGCAGTTATCGGGGGGCAAGCACAGATACGCAGTATTTT. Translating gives CASSYRGASTDTQYF.

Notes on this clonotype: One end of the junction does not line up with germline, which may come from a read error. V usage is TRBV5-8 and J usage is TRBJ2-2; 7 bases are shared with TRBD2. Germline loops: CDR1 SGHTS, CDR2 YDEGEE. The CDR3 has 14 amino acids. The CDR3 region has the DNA TGTGCCAGCAGAGCGGGACCGAAGACCGGGGAGCTGTTTTTT. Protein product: CASRAGPKTGELFF. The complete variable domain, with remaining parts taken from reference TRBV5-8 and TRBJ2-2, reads EAGVTQSPTHLIKTRGQQATLRCSPISGHTSVYWYQQALGLGLQFLLWYDEGEERNRGNFPPRFSGRQFPNYSSELNVNALELEDSALYLCASRAGPKTGELFFGEGSRLTVL.

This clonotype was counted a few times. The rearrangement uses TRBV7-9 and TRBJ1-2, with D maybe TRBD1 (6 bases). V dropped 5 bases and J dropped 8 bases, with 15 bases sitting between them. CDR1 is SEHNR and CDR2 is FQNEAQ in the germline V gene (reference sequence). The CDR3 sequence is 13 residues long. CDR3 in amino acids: CASSLRTERGYTF. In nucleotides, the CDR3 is TGTGCCAGCAGCCTTCGGACAGAAAGGGGCTACACCTTC.

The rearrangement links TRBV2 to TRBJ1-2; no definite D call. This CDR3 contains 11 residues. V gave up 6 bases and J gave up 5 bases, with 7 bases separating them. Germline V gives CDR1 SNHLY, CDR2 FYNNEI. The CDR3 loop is CASRISYGYTF. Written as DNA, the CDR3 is TGTGCCAGCAGGATATCGTATGGCTACACCTTC.

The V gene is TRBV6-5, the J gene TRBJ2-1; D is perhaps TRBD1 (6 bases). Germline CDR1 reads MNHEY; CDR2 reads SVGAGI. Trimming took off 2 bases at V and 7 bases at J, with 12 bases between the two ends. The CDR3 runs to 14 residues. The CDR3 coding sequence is TGTGCCAGCAGTTACATTGGGGGCCTTAATGAGCAGTTCTTC. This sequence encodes CASSYIGGLNEQFF.

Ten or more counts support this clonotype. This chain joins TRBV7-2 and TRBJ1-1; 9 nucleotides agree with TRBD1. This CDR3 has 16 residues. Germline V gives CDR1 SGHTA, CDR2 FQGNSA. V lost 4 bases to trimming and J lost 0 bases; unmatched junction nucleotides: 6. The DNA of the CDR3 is TGTGCCAGCAGCTCGACCGGGACAGGGATGAACACTGAAGCTTTCTTT. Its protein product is CASSSTGTGMNTEAFF. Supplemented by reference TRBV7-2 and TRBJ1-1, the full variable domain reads GAGVSQSPSNKVTEKGKDVELRCDPISGHTALYWYRQSLGQGLEFLIYFQGNSAPDKSGLPSDRFSAERTGGSVSTLTIQRTQQEDSAVYLCASSSTGTGMNTEAFFGQGTRLTVV.